This TCR beta chain appears in the sequencing data of a study of shared clonotypes between healthy human individuals. Points from the study as a whole: Expectations were that clonotype sharing among donors would be affected by sequencing depth.

Measured with immunoSEQ multiplex PCR; TCRdb has only the in-frame clones, and not every one. The data hold under 2,500,000 clones, with 90% to 96% observed a single time. On this clone: Antigen: not known.

Trimming took 5 bases from V and 2 from J, leaving 12 bases between them. This CDR3 is 14 amino acids long. The V gene's germline CDR1 is SEHNR and CDR2 FQNEAQ (reference sequence). The chain recombines TRBV7-9 with TRBJ1-1; D may be TRBD1 (6 bases). Sequencing was carried out using naive CD4+ T cells sorted from blood. Regarding subset: CD45RA+ positively selected. The sequence came from a man between 18 and 35 years old in good health. DNA for the CDR3: TGTGCCAGCAGCCGCAGGGGACGAAACACTGAAGCTTTCTTT. Protein product: CASSRRGRNTEAFF.